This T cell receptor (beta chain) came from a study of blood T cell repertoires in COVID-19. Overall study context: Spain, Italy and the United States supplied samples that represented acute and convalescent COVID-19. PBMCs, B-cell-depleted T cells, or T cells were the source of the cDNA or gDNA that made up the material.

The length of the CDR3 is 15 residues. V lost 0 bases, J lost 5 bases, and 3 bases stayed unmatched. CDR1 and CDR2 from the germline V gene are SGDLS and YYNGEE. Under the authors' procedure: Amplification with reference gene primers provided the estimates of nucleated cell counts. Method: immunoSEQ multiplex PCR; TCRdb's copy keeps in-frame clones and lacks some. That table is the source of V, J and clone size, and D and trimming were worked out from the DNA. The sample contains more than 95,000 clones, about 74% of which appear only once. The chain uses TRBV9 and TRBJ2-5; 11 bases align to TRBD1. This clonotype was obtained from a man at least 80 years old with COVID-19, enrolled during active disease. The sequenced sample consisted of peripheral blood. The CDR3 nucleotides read TGTGCCAGCAGCGTAGGGACAGGGGGCCTGGAGACCCAGTACTTC. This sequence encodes CASSVGTGGLETQYF.